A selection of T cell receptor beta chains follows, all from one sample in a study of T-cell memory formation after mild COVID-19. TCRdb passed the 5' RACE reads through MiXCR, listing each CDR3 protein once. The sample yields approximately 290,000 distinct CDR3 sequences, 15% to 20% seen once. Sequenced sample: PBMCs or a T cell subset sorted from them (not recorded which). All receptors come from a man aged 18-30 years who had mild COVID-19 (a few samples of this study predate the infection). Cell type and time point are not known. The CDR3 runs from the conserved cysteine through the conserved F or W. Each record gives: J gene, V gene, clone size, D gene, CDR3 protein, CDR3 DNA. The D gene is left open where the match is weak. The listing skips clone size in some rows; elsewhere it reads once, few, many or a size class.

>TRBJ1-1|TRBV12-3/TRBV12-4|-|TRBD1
CASSPRYGQGYAFF
TGTGCCAGCAGTCCTCGCTATGGACAGGGATACGCTTTCTTT
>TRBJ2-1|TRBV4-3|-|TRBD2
CASSQAGGSLYNEQFF
TGCGCCAGCAGCCAAGCGGGGGGGTCCCTATACAATGAGCAGTTCTTC
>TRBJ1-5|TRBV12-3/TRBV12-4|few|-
CASSFLPGRTNSPYSNQPQHF
TGTGCCAGTTCATTCCTTCCGGGACGGACGAATTCCCCGTATAGCAATCAGCCCCAGCATTTT
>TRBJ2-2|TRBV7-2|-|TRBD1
CASTSGQFTGELFF
TGTGCCAGCACCTCGGGACAGTTCACCGGGGAGCTGTTTTTT
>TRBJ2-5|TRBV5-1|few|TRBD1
CASRSTGLETQYF
TGCGCCAGCAGGTCGACAGGGTTAGAGACCCAGTACTTC
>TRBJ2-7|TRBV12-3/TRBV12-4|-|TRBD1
CASSAAGQASYEQYF
TGTGCCAGCAGCGCTGCGGGACAGGCTTCCTACGAGCAGTACTTC
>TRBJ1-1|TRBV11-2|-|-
CASSLISTEAFF
TGTGCCAGCAGCTTGATTAGCACTGAAGCTTTCTTT
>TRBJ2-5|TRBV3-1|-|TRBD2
CASSQDYGGAQYF
TGTGCCAGCAGCCAAGATTACGGGGGGGCCCAGTACTTC
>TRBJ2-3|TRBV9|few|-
CASSATDTTDTQYF
TGTGCCAGCAGCGCGACAGACACCACAGATACGCAGTATTTT
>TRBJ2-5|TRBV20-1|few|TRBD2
CSARDPLGGGGETQYF
TGCAGTGCTAGAGATCCCCTCGGCGGGGGGGGAGAGACCCAGTACTTC
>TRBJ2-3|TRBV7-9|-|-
CASRVEGPDTQYF
TGTGCCAGCAGGGTCGAGGGCCCAGATACGCAGTATTTT
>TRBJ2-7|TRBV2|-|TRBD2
CASSKGLGSYEQYF
TGTGCCAGCAGTAAGGGACTAGGATCCTACGAGCAGTACTTC
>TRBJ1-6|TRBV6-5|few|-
CASRFSYNSPLHF
TGTGCCAGCAGGTTCTCCTATAATTCACCCCTCCACTTT
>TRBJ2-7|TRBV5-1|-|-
CASSLDRRPYEQYF
TGCGCCAGCAGCTTGGACAGGCGACCCTACGAGCAGTACTTC
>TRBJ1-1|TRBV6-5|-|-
CASSDGREKNTEAFF
TGTGCCAGCAGCGATGGCCGGGAGAAAAACACTGAAGCTTTCTTT
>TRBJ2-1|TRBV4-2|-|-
CASSQEQVREAAYNEQFF
TGTGCCAGCAGCCAAGAACAGGTCAGGGAAGCCGCCTACAATGAGCAGTTCTTC
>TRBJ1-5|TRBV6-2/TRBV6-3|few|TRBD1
CASRPGTGVNYSNQPQHF
TGTGCCAGCAGACCCGGGACAGGGGTTAATTATAGCAATCAGCCCCAGCATTTT
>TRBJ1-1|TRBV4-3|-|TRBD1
CASSQPGQGARTEAFF
TGCGCCAGCAGCCAGCCGGGACAGGGGGCGCGCACTGAAGCTTTCTTT
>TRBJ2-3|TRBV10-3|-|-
CAISGDGAGGDTQYF
TGTGCCATCAGTGGGGACGGGGCTGGCGGGGATACGCAGTATTTT
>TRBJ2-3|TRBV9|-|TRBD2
CASSVGGSGSLDTQYF
TGTGCCAGCAGCGTAGGAGGTAGCGGGTCCTTGGATACGCAGTATTTT